Following are 28 T cell receptor beta chains from one sample sequenced in a study of T cell repertoires in cytomegalovirus infection. These receptors are not linked to any known antigen. TCRdb independently ran MiXCR on the reads; one entry per CDR3 protein. The data contain hundreds of thousands of distinct CDR3 sequences, 33% of them seen just once; the ten biggest clones take up about a sixth. This specimen was cultured PBMCs, taken from culture after CMV antigen stimulation. The source of these receptors is a human donor in good health (CMV status not recorded). Some clones in this sample may be carry-over from other donors' samples.

This rearrangement joins TRBV12-3 or TRBV12-4 to TRBJ2-7; 8 bases fit TRBD1. This CDR3 is 13 amino acids long. The V gene end was trimmed by 8 bases and the J gene end by 6 bases; junction bases not matched to a gene: 9. The CDR3 region is CASVGQGSGEQYF. The CDR3 bases are TGTGCCAGCGTCGGACAGGGTAGTGGCGAGCAGTACTTC.

This chain uses TRBV5-5 with TRBJ2-4; D remains unclear. Germline-derived CDR1 and CDR2 are SGHKS and YYEKEE (reference sequence). The CDR3 runs to 16 residues. With 2 bases removed from V and 0 bases from J, the gap between germline ends came to 12 bases. The CDR3 DNA reads TGTGCCAGCAGCTTCCAGGTCACCCTAGCCAAAAACATTCAGTACTTC. This gives the protein CASSFQVTLAKNIQYF. Drawing the rest from reference TRBV5-5 and TRBJ2-4, the complete variable domain is DAGVTQSPTHLIKTRGQQVTLRCSPISGHKSVSWYQQVLGQGPQFIFQYYEKEERGRGNFPDRFSARQFPNYSSELNVNALLLGDSALYLCASSFQVTLAKNIQYFGAGTRLSVL.

The chain is built from TRBV10-3 and TRBJ2-3, with 11 bases fitting TRBD1. There are 15 residues in the CDR3. Germline CDR1 reads ENHRY; CDR2 reads SYGVKD. V gave up 4 bases and J gave up 5 bases; unmatched junction bases: 5. CDR3 nucleotides: TGTGCCATCAGTGTTCAGGGACAGGGGGTAGATACGCAGTATTTT. As protein: CAISVQGQGVDTQYF.

The chain couples TRBV5-4 to TRBJ1-4; D remains unclear. The germline V and J ends were trimmed by 4 bases and 8 bases, with 12 bases remaining between them. Per the germline V gene, CDR1 is SGHNT and CDR2 is YYREEE (reference sequence). This CDR3 comprises 13 residues. The chain's CDR3 is CASSPDAAEKLFF. DNA for the CDR3: TGTGCCAGCAGCCCGGACGCGGCCGAAAAACTGTTTTTT.

V and J are TRBV2 and TRBJ2-3, with D possibly called TRBD1 or TRBD2 (5 bases each). Germline-derived CDR1 and CDR2 are SNHLY and FYNNEI. This CDR3 region has 16 residues. The V end was cut by 6 bases, the J end by 2 bases, with 18 bases between. The CDR3 sequence is CASSGDLLLSTDTQYF. As DNA, the CDR3 is TGTGCCAGCAGCGGGGACCTACTTCTCTCCACAGATACGCAGTATTTT.

The chain couples TRBV4-1 to TRBJ2-2; no firm D call. The V end was cut by 0 bases, the J end by 6 bases, with 11 bases between. This CDR3 has 15 residues. Per the germline V gene, CDR1 is MGHRA and CDR2 is YSYEKL. CDR3 loop: CASSQETARPGELFF. The CDR3 bases are TGCGCCAGCAGCCAAGAGACCGCGAGGCCCGGGGAGCTGTTTTTT.

This sequence joins TRBV7-9 and TRBJ2-5, with 8 bases aligning to TRBD2. The V gene's germline CDR1 is SEHNR and CDR2 FQNEAQ (reference sequence). The CDR3 is 13 residues long. Unmatched junction bases numbered 2, after V lost 3 bases and J lost 5 bases. CDR3 DNA sequence: TGTGCCAGCAGCTTTAGCGGGAAGGAGACCCAGTACTTC. Encoded protein: CASSFSGKETQYF.

The chain carries TRBV12-3 or TRBV12-4 and TRBJ1-2, with a tentative D call TRBD1 (6 bases). This CDR3 is 14 amino acids long. The V and J ends lost 8 bases and 4 bases respectively, with 17 bases between them. The CDR3 protein is CASLDSLKFYGYTF. The DNA for the CDR3 is TGTGCCAGCCTGGACAGTTTAAAATTCTATGGCTACACCTTC.

The chain is built from TRBV27 and TRBJ2-5; 11 nucleotides agree with TRBD2. Germline V gene data show CDR1 as MNHEY and CDR2 as SMNVEV (reference sequence). The junction had 4 bases not matched to a gene; V was cut back by 3 bases and J by 4 bases. The CDR3 is 15 residues long. The CDR3 bases are TGTGCCAGCAGTTTTGCGACTAGCGGGACAGAGACCCAGTACTTC. It yields the protein CASSFATSGTETQYF.

This clonotype turned up a few times. The rearrangement uses TRBV11-2 and TRBJ2-2, with 10 bases fitting TRBD2. Trimming removed 5 bases from V and 5 bases from J; junction bases left unmatched: 5. The germline CDR1 and CDR2 sequences are SGHAT and FQNNGV. This CDR3 region has 15 residues. The CDR3 sequence is CASSPGTSETGELFF. In nucleotides, the CDR3 is TGTGCCAGCAGCCCCGGGACTAGCGAGACCGGGGAGCTGTTTTTT.

The V call is TRBV13, the J call TRBJ1-2, with D perhaps TRBD1 (5 bases). CDR3 length equals 12 residues. Trimming shortened V by 5 bases and J by 7 bases, and 11 bases separated the two germline ends. Germline values: CDR1 PRHDT, CDR2 FYEKMQ (reference sequence). In nucleotides, the CDR3 is TGTGCCAGCAGCAAAGACAGTTCTGGCTACACCTTC. Protein sequence: CASSKDSSGYTF.

The table lists this clonotype with a few counts. The chain recombines TRBV2 with TRBJ1-5, with D possibly being TRBD1 (5 bases). The CDR3 totals 14 residues. Germline CDR1 and CDR2: SNHLY and FYNNEI. The V end was cut by 6 bases, the J end by 5 bases, with 14 bases between. The CDR3 reads CASRGLPGHQPQHF. As DNA, the CDR3 is TGTGCCAGCAGGGGACTACCAGGTCATCAGCCCCAGCATTTT.

This clonotype was seen a handful of times. The chain has TRBV6-5 and TRBJ1-1; 9 bases are a match to TRBD1. The CDR3 runs to 17 residues. Germline V gene lookup returns CDR1 MNHEY and CDR2 SVGAGI. Trimming took 6 bases from V and 8 from J; bases not matched to a gene: 19. The CDR3 sequence is CASRPWEGQGGRKEAFF. The CDR3 coding sequence is TGTGCCAGCAGGCCGTGGGAGGGACAGGGCGGCAGGAAGGAAGCTTTCTTT.

This clonotype was counted between two and nine times. The chain combines TRBV7-8 with TRBJ1-2; D remains ambiguous. This CDR3 contains 13 residues. Germline V gene lookup returns CDR1 SGHVS and CDR2 FQNEAQ. V was pared by 5 bases and J by 3 bases, with 10 bases between. The CDR3: CASSPFGDYGYTF. CDR3 DNA sequence: TGTGCCAGCAGCCCGTTTGGAGACTATGGCTACACCTTC.

This chain uses TRBV6-2 or TRBV6-3 with TRBJ2-5; D is unresolved. With 1 base removed from V and 5 bases from J, the gap between germline ends came to 11 bases. The CDR3 spans 14 residues. Germline V gene sequence: CDR1 MNHEY, CDR2 SVGEGT. The CDR3: CASSYWRSSETQYF. The CDR3 region has the DNA TGTGCCAGCAGTTACTGGCGGAGCAGCGAGACCCAGTACTTC.

V is TRBV6-1 and J is TRBJ1-1; 7 bases fit TRBD1. Losses at the gene ends were 5 bases for V and 9 bases for J; bases not matched to a gene: 6. The CDR3 spans 12 residues. CDR1 MNHNS and CDR2 SASEGT come from the germline V gene. CDR3 sequence: CASSPGDSKAFF. As DNA, the CDR3 is TGTGCCAGCAGTCCTGGGGACAGCAAAGCTTTCTTT.

The J gene is TRBJ2-5, the V gene TRBV6-2 or TRBV6-3; D unresolved. The CDR3 covers 12 residues. Germline assignment: CDR1 MNHEY and CDR2 SVGEGT. The V and J ends lost 6 bases and 5 bases respectively, with 10 bases between them. CDR3 residues: CASSQTVETQYF. The DNA for the CDR3 is TGTGCCAGCAGCCAGACCGTGGAGACCCAGTACTTC.

V usage is TRBV7-3 and J usage is TRBJ2-1, with TRBD1 as a possible D gene (7 bases). With 5 bases removed from V and 5 bases from J, the gap between germline ends came to 25 bases. This CDR3 comprises 18 residues. Per the germline V gene, CDR1 is SGHTA and CDR2 is FQGTGA. CDR3 in amino acids: CASSGGLDRALADNEQFF. CDR3 nucleotide sequence: TGTGCCAGCAGCGGAGGGTTAGACAGGGCCCTCGCTGACAATGAGCAGTTCTTC.

The chain combines TRBV27 with TRBJ1-1; D perhaps matches TRBD1 (6 bases). Deletions cut 6 bases from V and 10 bases from J, with 18 bases between. Germline V gene sequence: CDR1 MNHEY, CDR2 SMNVEV (reference sequence). The CDR3 has 13 residues. In nucleotides, the CDR3 is TGTGCCAGCAGCCGACAGGACTACCGACCAGCTTTCTTT. Amino acids: CASSRQDYRPAFF.

DNA of the CDR3: TGTGCCTGGAGTGTACCGTCAGAGTTCGAAGGGGGTGCCGGGGAGCTGTTTTTT. Protein product: CAWSVPSEFEGGAGELFF. The J gene is TRBJ2-2, the V gene TRBV30; tentatively, D is TRBD1 (6 bases). V was cut by 0 bases and J by 6 bases, with 23 bases left in between. This CDR3 has 18 residues. The germline CDR1 and CDR2 sequences are GTSNPN and SVGIG (reference sequence).

There are many counts of this clonotype. The chain has TRBV7-2 and TRBJ2-1; D remains unclear. V lost 5 bases and J 8 bases, leaving 19 bases between the germline ends. The CDR3 consists of 15 residues. CDR1 and CDR2 from the germline V gene are SGHTA and FQGNSA. In DNA form, the CDR3 reads TGTGCCAGCAGCCCCGTTGAGCTTAGCCAGGATGAGCAGTTCTTC. Protein sequence: CASSPVELSQDEQFF.

This clonotype occurred a few times. The chain has TRBV7-9 and TRBJ2-1, with a possible D match to TRBD2 (6 bases). This CDR3 has 14 amino acids. Germline CDR1 and CDR2: SEHNR and FQNEAQ (reference sequence). The V end lost 2 bases, the J end lost 5 bases, and 10 bases lay between the germline ends. The CDR3 here is CASSLRGNHNEQFF. CDR3 in DNA: TGTGCCAGCAGCTTACGGGGGAATCACAATGAGCAGTTCTTC.

CDR3 loop: CASSLRIDSPLHF. In DNA, the CDR3 is TGTGCCAGCAGCTTGCGGATTGATTCACCCCTCCACTTT. The chain has TRBV7-9 and TRBJ1-6; D call uncertain. V was clipped by 3 bases and J by 8 bases, with 8 bases between them. CDR3 size: 13 residues. Germline assignment: CDR1 SEHNR and CDR2 FQNEAQ (reference sequence).

V gene TRBV27 combines with J gene TRBJ2-7; D gene unclear. Trimming removed 1 base from V and 0 bases from J, with 4 bases in between. Per the germline V gene, CDR1 is MNHEY and CDR2 is SMNVEV (reference sequence). This CDR3 is built from 13 residues. The CDR3 region is CASSLLSSYEQYF. The DNA of the CDR3 is TGTGCCAGCAGTTTATTGAGCTCCTACGAGCAGTACTTC.

The chain is built from TRBV9 and TRBJ2-7; either TRBD1 or TRBD2 may supply D (5 bases each). Germline loops: CDR1 SGDLS, CDR2 YYNGEE. CDR3 size: 15 residues. With 5 bases removed from V and 0 bases from J, the gap between germline ends came to 15 bases. CDR3 protein: CASSPKLGTSYEQYF. CDR3 in DNA: TGTGCCAGCAGTCCTAAGTTAGGGACCTCCTACGAGCAGTACTTC.

This clonotype has more than one count but fewer than ten. The rearrangement links TRBV6-6 to TRBJ2-7; 9 bases map to TRBD2. V lost 4 bases and J lost 0; bases outside the gene matches: 7. Germline loops: CDR1 MNHNY, CDR2 SVGAGI (reference sequence). The CDR3 consists of 16 residues. Here the CDR3 reads CASSSVVAGASYEQYV. The CDR3, as DNA: TGTGCCAGCAGTTCGGTCGTAGCGGGAGCCTCCTACGAGCAGTACGTC.

This chain links TRBV6-2 or TRBV6-3 with TRBJ2-1; 11 nucleotides agree with TRBD2. Germline V CDR1 and CDR2: MNHEY, SVGEGT. The CDR3 runs 17 residues. V lost 6 bases to trimming and J lost 10 bases; unmatched junction nucleotides: 17. The CDR3 protein is CASSARVGSGRAEEQFF. CDR3 DNA: TGTGCCAGCAGCGCCAGAGTAGGTAGCGGGAGGGCCGAGGAGCAGTTCTTC.

The V gene is TRBV27, the J gene TRBJ2-1, with 10 bases identical to TRBD1. Germline values: CDR1 MNHEY, CDR2 SMNVEV (reference sequence). The CDR3 loop spans 14 amino acids. V shed 5 bases and J 6 bases; nucleotides not matched to a gene: 4. The CDR3 DNA reads TGTGCCAGCAGTGGCCGGGACAGGGGCAATGAGCAGTTCTTC. It yields the protein CASSGRDRGNEQFF.